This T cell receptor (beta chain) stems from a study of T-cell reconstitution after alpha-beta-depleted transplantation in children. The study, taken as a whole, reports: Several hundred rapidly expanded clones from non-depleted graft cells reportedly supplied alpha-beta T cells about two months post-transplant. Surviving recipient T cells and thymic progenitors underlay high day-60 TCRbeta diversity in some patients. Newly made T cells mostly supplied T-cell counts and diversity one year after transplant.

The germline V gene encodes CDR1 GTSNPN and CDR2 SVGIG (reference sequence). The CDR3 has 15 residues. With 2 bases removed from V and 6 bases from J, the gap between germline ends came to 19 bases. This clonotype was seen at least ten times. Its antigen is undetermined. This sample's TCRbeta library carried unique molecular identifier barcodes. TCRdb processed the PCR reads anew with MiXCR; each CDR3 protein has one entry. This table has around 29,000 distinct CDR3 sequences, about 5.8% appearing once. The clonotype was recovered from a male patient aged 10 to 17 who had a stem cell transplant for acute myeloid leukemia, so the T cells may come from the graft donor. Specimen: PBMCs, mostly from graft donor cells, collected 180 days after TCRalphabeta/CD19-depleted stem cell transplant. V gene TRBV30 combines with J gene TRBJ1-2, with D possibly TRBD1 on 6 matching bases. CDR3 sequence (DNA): TGTGCCTGGAGTCTGTCTTACAGGGCTTATGATGGCTACACCTTC. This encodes CAWSLSYRAYDGYTF.